This T cell receptor (beta chain) came from a study of type 1 and type 2 diabetes patients. Study-wide context: Magnetic bead positive selection isolated CD4+ or CD8+ T cells from PBMCs.

CDR1 is KGHDR and CDR2 is SFDVKD in the germline V gene. V dropped 9 bases and J dropped 2 bases, with 13 bases sitting between them. The CDR3 is 15 amino acids. Notes on this clonotype: The antigen remains undetermined.

PCR was run on genomic DNA. Amplification of the beta chain CDR3 used 30 forward and 13 reverse multiplex primers. TCRdb re-derived calls from the multiplex PCR reads in MiXCR, one entry per CDR3 protein. This table has fewer than 300,000 distinct CDR3 sequences, roughly 50% appearing once. Other autoimmune diseases and infections within the past four weeks excluded donors. Overall study findings and caveats: Groups were not age- or gender-matched, which may bias interpretation. Type 2 diabetes and control samples shared highly correlated V and J usage, averaging around 0.97.

V is TRBV24-1 and J is TRBJ2-6; D possibly corresponds to TRBD2 (5 bases). The sample comprised peripheral blood mononuclear cells (PBMCs). The TCR was taken from a man aged 18 to 35 with type 2 diabetes. CDR3 amino acids: CATAGLGAGANVLTF. The DNA for the CDR3 is TGTGCCACCGCTGGACTGGGAGCTGGGGCCAACGTCCTGACTTTC.